These T cell receptor beta chains were read from a single sample in a study of T-cell memory formation after mild COVID-19. In TCRdb, the 5' RACE reads were re-called with MiXCR into one record per CDR3 protein. Of a few hundred thousand distinct CDR3 sequences listed, roughly 16% are singletons. The sample was PBMCs or a T cell subset sorted from them (not recorded which). These receptors originate from a man younger than 35 who had mild COVID-19 (a few samples of this study predate the infection). Cell type and time point are not known. The CDR3 runs from the conserved cysteine through the conserved F or W. The D gene is left open where the match is weak. Clone size is given for some rows only: seen once, a few or many times, or a class if the clone is expanded.

J gene	D gene	V gene	clone size	CDR3 DNA	CDR3 protein
TRBJ2-3	-	TRBV7-2	-	TGTGCCAGCAGCTTAGTACCGCCAGATACGCAGTATTTT	CASSLVPPDTQYF
TRBJ2-2	TRBD1	TRBV2	few	TGTGCCAGCAGTCCACAGGGGATCGGGGAGCTGTTTTTT	CASSPQGIGELFF
TRBJ2-6	-	TRBV20-1	-	TGCAGTGCTAGAGCGGTGGAGGGTGCTGGGGCCAACGTCCTGACTTTC	CSARAVEGAGANVLTF
TRBJ2-3	-	TRBV5-5	many	TGTGCCAGCAGCTTGCAGGGGGATACGCAGTATTTT	CASSLQGDTQYF
TRBJ2-1	-	TRBV6-1	-	TGTGCCAGCAGAGGATTGGGTCGCAATGAGCAGTTCTTC	CASRGLGRNEQFF
TRBJ1-1	-	TRBV6-5	-	TGTGCCAGCAGTTACTCGGCCAGGGGCGGCACTGAAGCTTTCTTT	CASSYSARGGTEAFF
TRBJ1-5	-	TRBV29-1	few	TGCAGCGTTCGAACAAGCAATCAGCCCCAGCATTTT	CSVRTSNQPQHF
TRBJ2-3	-	TRBV11-1	-	TGTGCCAGCAGACGATCCGGGACAATAAGCACAGATACGCAGTATTTT	CASRRSGTISTDTQYF
TRBJ2-1	-	TRBV29-1	few	TGCAGCGTTGAAGGGGTCGAGACTTCCCTCTACAATGAGCAGTTCTTC	CSVEGVETSLYNEQFF
TRBJ1-1	-	TRBV5-1	few	TGCGCCAGCACCCCGGGGCAGGTCGGGAACACTGAAGCTTTCTTT	CASTPGQVGNTEAFF
TRBJ1-1	-	TRBV20-1	-	TGCAGTGCTAGTCAGGGCTCGAACACTGAAGCTTTCTTT	CSASQGSNTEAFF
TRBJ1-2	TRBD1	TRBV15	many	TGTGCCACCAGCAGAGCGACAGGGATCGGAGGCTATGGCTACACCTTC	CATSRATGIGGYGYTF
TRBJ2-7	-	TRBV5-1	many	TGCGCCAGCAGCTTGCACGACGGCAGCTCCTACGAGCAGTACTTC	CASSLHDGSSYEQYF
TRBJ1-2	-	TRBV5-1	-	TGCGCCAGCACCAGGACTCGGGACACTCCTTACTATGGCTACACCTTC	CASTRTRDTPYYGYTF
TRBJ2-3	TRBD2	TRBV7-9	-	TGTGCCAGCAGGCTACTGGTGCAGCGGGGGGGCCCGAGCACAGATACGCAGTATTTT	CASRLLVQRGGPSTDTQYF
TRBJ1-5	-	TRBV6-2/TRBV6-3	-	TGTGCCAGCAGTCCCGGGGGCACCCAAGGGCAGCCCCAGCATTTT	CASSPGGTQGQPQHF
TRBJ2-5	TRBD1	TRBV13	-	TGTGCCAGCAGCTTACCAGGGGGCAGGACGCGAGAGACCCAGTACTTC	CASSLPGGRTRETQYF
TRBJ2-5	-	TRBV7-3	few	TGTGCCAGCAGCCGGGACGGGTACCAAGAGACCCAGTACTTC	CASSRDGYQETQYF
TRBJ1-1	TRBD1	TRBV5-4	few	TGTGCCAGCAGCCTGGGACAGGGCCGGGGGGACACTGAAGCTTTCTTT	CASSLGQGRGDTEAFF
TRBJ2-3	-	TRBV15	few	TGTGCCACCAGCAGACCCACAATCAACACAGATACGCAGTATTTT	CATSRPTINTDTQYF
TRBJ1-1	-	TRBV13	-	TGTGCCAGCAGCAGAAGGGGGACGCCTACGTTTAACACTGAAGCTTTCTTT	CASSRRGTPTFNTEAFF
TRBJ2-1	TRBD2	TRBV20-1	-	TGCAGTCGGACTAGCGGGGGTGATGAGCAGTTCTTC	CSRTSGGDEQFF
TRBJ2-7	-	TRBV21-1	-	TGTGCCAGCAGCAAAGTCGGGCCAGCGAACGAGCAGTACTTC	CASSKVGPANEQYF
TRBJ2-2	-	TRBV11-2	few	TGTGCCAGCAGCTCAATACGAGGGCCCGGGGAGCTGTTTTTT	CASSSIRGPGELFF
TRBJ2-2	TRBD1	TRBV29-1	few	TGCAGCGGGGGACAGGGGGCCTCCGGGGAGCTGTTTTTT	CSGGQGASGELFF
TRBJ2-1	TRBD2	TRBV7-6	-	TGTGCCAGCAGCTGGACTAGCGGGGGCTCCTACAATGAGCAGTTCTTC	CASSWTSGGSYNEQFF